Sequencing of this TCR beta chain was carried out in a study of blood T cell repertoires in COVID-19. About the research overall: The samples span acute and convalescent COVID-19 from the United States, Italy and Spain. In each case, the material was cDNA or gDNA derived from T cells, B-cell-depleted T cells, or PBMCs.

V lost 0 bases to trimming and J lost 1 base, with 12 bases between them. The CDR3 runs 16 residues. The germline V gene has CDR1 SGHNT and CDR2 YYREEE (reference sequence). Authors' methods: Reference gene primer amplification in the assay estimated nucleated cell counts. Sequencing was performed with immunoSEQ multiplex PCR; in TCRdb, only in-frame clones are kept and a portion is missing. That table supplies the V and J calls and clone size; D and trimming were determined from the DNA. The table includes about 190,000 clones, around nine tenths detected once. The chain recombines TRBV5-4 with TRBJ2-3; tentative D call: TRBD2 (6 bases). The source of this sequence is a man aged 25 to 40 with acute or convalescent COVID-19. The sequencing sample was made of peripheral blood. In DNA form, the CDR3 reads TGTGCCAGCAGCTTGGCCGGCGGGGCGGGCACAGATACGCAGTATTTT. Amino acid sequence: CASSLAGGAGTDTQYF. Full variable domain (remainder filled in from reference TRBV5-4 and TRBJ2-3): ETGVTQSPTHLIKTRGQQVTLRCSSQSGHNTVSWYQQALGQGPQFIFQYYREEENGRGNFPPRFSGLQFPNYSSELNVNALELDDSALYLCASSLAGGAGTDTQYFGPGTRLTVL.